A single sample is the source of the 20 T cell receptor beta chains below, sequenced in a study of STAT5B mutations in CD4+ large granular lymphocyte leukemia. Here immunoSEQ multiplex PCR was the method, and the copy in TCRdb shows in-frame clones only, minus some. The sample shows 5,800 or so clones, about three quarters of them seen only once. Sample: PBMCs. Receptor source: a woman aged 65 to 85 with CD4+ T-cell large granular lymphocyte leukemia.

V gene TRBV5-1 combines with J gene TRBJ2-7, with D maybe TRBD1 (6 bases). Trimming removed 3 bases at V and 0 bases at J, with 16 bases between. Germline V gene lookup returns CDR1 SGHRS and CDR2 YFSETQ. The CDR3 spans 16 residues. This CDR3 reads CASSSTGQGYSYEQYF. CDR3 DNA sequence: TGCGCCAGCAGCTCTACGGGCCAGGGGTACTCCTACGAGCAGTACTTC. The whole variable domain, filled in from reference TRBV5-1 and TRBJ2-7, reads KAGVTQTPRYLIKTRGQQVTLSCSPISGHRSVSWYQQTPGQGLQFLFEYFSETQRNKGNFPGRFSGRQFSNSRSEMNVSTLELGDSALYLCASSSTGQGYSYEQYFGPGTRLTVT.

The chain uses TRBV2 and TRBJ2-1; 8 positions agree with TRBD2. Looked up from germline, CDR1 is SNHLY and CDR2 is FYNNEI. The CDR3 has 15 residues. J was trimmed by 1 base and V by 11 bases; bases with no gene match: 10. The DNA of the CDR3 is TGTGCCGCCCAAACGGGAGGGCTTTCCTACAATGAGCAGTTCTTC. Its protein is CAAQTGGLSYNEQFF.

The V gene is TRBV9, the J gene TRBJ1-3; unclear D gene. Germline V gives CDR1 SGDLS, CDR2 YYNGEE. Trimming shortened V by 0 bases and J by 0 bases, and 10 bases separated the two germline ends. There are 16 residues in the CDR3. The CDR3 loop reads CASSVGITASGNTIYF. The CDR3 DNA sequence: TGTGCCAGCAGCGTAGGTATTACAGCCTCTGGAAACACCATATATTTT.

V gene TRBV9 combines with J gene TRBJ2-3, with a weak D call TRBD2 (5 bases). This CDR3 is built from 14 residues. The germline V gene has CDR1 SGDLS and CDR2 YYNGEE. The V and J ends lost 4 bases and 2 bases respectively, with 11 bases between them. The CDR3 DNA sequence: TGTGCCAGCAGCCCCCGGACTTACACAGATACGCAGTATTTT. Amino acids: CASSPRTYTDTQYF.

This clone was seen just once. The chain links TRBV5-1 to TRBJ2-3; tentatively, D is TRBD1 (5 bases). From germline, CDR1 is SGHRS and CDR2 YFSETQ. The CDR3 spans 14 residues. Trimming took off 3 bases at V and 3 bases at J, with 11 bases between the two ends. CDR3 in DNA: TGCGCCAGCAGCTCTACAGGTTCTACAGATACGCAGTATTTT. Amino acid sequence: CASSSTGSTDTQYF.

The chain links TRBV6-4 to TRBJ1-1; TRBD1 matches at 7 bases. V trimming: 7 bases; J trimming: 7 bases; junction bases outside the gene matches: 21. CDR3 length: 17 residues. Per the germline V gene, CDR1 is MRHNA and CDR2 is SNTAGT. CDR3 nucleotides: TGTGCCAGCACCCATCACCGGGACAGCGAGGAGTGGAGTGAAGCTTTCTTT. Its protein product is CASTHHRDSEEWSEAFF.

The rearrangement links TRBV7-2 to TRBJ1-3; 8 bases align to TRBD1. Germline CDR1 and CDR2: SGHTA and FQGNSA. The CDR3 totals 17 residues. V lost 5 bases and J lost 0; bases outside the gene matches: 9. This CDR3 reads CASSLGQGKSSGNTIYF. For the CDR3, the DNA is TGTGCCAGCAGCCTTGGACAGGGCAAGAGCTCTGGAAACACCATATATTTT.

V and J are TRBV16 and TRBJ2-1, with 8 bases that match TRBD1. V was pared by 4 bases and J by 4 bases, with 9 bases of the junction left unmatched. This CDR3 is built from 16 residues. CDR1 KGHSY and CDR2 FQNENV come from the germline V gene. CDR3 nucleotide sequence: TGTGCCAGCAGCCCTAGACAGGGGATAACGTACAATGAGCAGTTCTTC. It yields the protein CASSPRQGITYNEQFF.

The chain couples TRBV2 to TRBJ2-3; no clear D. Trimming left V 4 bases short and J 2 bases short, with 7 bases between. CDR1 is SNHLY and CDR2 is FYNNEI in the germline V gene. This CDR3 spans 13 amino acids. The CDR3 nucleotides are TGTGCCAGCAGTGTGGGATTCACAGATACGCAGTATTTT. The encoded protein is CASSVGFTDTQYF.

The chain uses TRBV9 and TRBJ1-2, with D hard to call. CDR1 is SGDLS and CDR2 is YYNGEE in the germline V gene. CDR3 length: 15 residues. The V and J ends lost 4 bases and 3 bases respectively, with 16 bases between them. In DNA, the CDR3 is TGTGCCAGCAGCCCAGAAGAAGGCAGATACTATGGCTACACCTTC. As protein: CASSPEEGRYYGYTF.

V and J are TRBV6-6 and TRBJ2-7; TRBD2 matches at 8 bases. Trimming cost V 6 bases and J 3 bases; bases outside gene matches: 7. Per the germline V gene, CDR1 is MNHNY and CDR2 is SVGAGI (reference sequence). The CDR3 totals 14 residues. The CDR3, as DNA: TGTGCCAGCAGAACAAGCGGGGGAGGCTACGAGCAGTACTTC. Encoded protein: CASRTSGGGYEQYF.

In this sample, this clone turned up once. The CDR3 nucleotides read TGCGCCAGTGGTCTAGCGGGAGGACCGACAGATACGCAGTATTTT. Translated, it gives CASGLAGGPTDTQYF. The J gene is TRBJ2-3, the V gene TRBV5-1; 11 bases agree with TRBD2. The junction had 8 bases not matched to a gene; V was cut back by 8 bases and J by 3 bases. CDR1 is SGHRS, CDR2 YFSETQ, per germline. The length of the CDR3 is 15 residues.

The rearrangement joins TRBV10-3 to TRBJ2-5; D possibly corresponds to TRBD1 (7 bases). Germline values: CDR1 ENHRY, CDR2 SYGVKD. The CDR3 has 14 residues. The V end was cut by 9 bases, the J end by 7 bases, with 21 bases between. The CDR3 loop is CAIGQEGRSGTQYF. CDR3 coding DNA: TGTGCCATAGGACAGGAGGGAAGGAGTGGGACCCAGTACTTC.

This rearrangement joins TRBV30 to TRBJ2-7; D possibly matches TRBD1 or TRBD2 (6 bases each). The CDR3 consists of 13 residues. The germline CDR1 and CDR2 sequences are GTSNPN and SVGIG (reference sequence). The V end was cut by 0 bases, the J end by 7 bases, with 13 bases between. The CDR3 nucleotides read TGTGCCTGGAGTGTTGGTAGGGGGGATGAGCAGTACTTC. It translates to CAWSVGRGDEQYF.

The chain employs TRBV11-2 and TRBJ1-4; TRBD1 is a possible D gene (5 bases). The CDR3 is 15 residues long. Germline V gene data show CDR1 as SGHAT and CDR2 as FQNNGV. Trimming cost V 5 bases and J 11 bases, with 21 bases left between them. CDR3 region: CASSNGADLKGKLFF. The CDR3 nucleotides are TGTGCCAGCAGCAATGGCGCCGACTTGAAGGGGAAACTGTTTTTT.

The V and J genes are TRBV5-1 and TRBJ1-3; weak D call: TRBD1 (5 bases). V was cut by 4 bases and J by 0 bases, with 14 bases left in between. Per the germline V gene, CDR1 is SGHRS and CDR2 is YFSETQ. The CDR3 covers 16 residues. Written as DNA, the CDR3 is TGCGCCAGCAGCCCCCTCGGGGGGACCTCTGGAAACACCATATATTTT. Translating it yields CASSPLGGTSGNTIYF.

The chain recombines TRBV7-2 with TRBJ2-7; no firm D call. Germline V gives CDR1 SGHTA, CDR2 FQGNSA. Trimming stripped 3 bases from V and 4 bases from J, with 7 bases between. This CDR3 has 12 amino acids. The CDR3 loop reads CASSLNDYEQYF. CDR3 sequence (DNA): TGTGCCAGCAGCTTGAACGATTACGAGCAGTACTTC.

The chain has TRBV7-3 and TRBJ2-1; D not certain. CDR3 length: 15 residues. Germline-derived CDR1 and CDR2 are SGHTA and FQGTGA. The ends were cut back, 5 bases at V and 0 bases at J, with 11 bases in the middle. DNA for the CDR3: TGTGCCAGCAGCGCCTCGCGGAGCTCCTACAATGAGCAGTTCTTC. This codes for CASSASRSSYNEQFF.

This clone was detected once. The V gene is TRBV19, the J gene TRBJ2-2, with a weak D call TRBD1 (6 bases). The ends were cut back, 5 bases at V and 2 bases at J, with 21 bases in the middle. CDR3 length equals 18 residues. CDR1 and CDR2 from the germline V gene are LNHDA and SQIVND (reference sequence). The CDR3 region has the DNA TGTGCCAGTAGTCCCAGGGGATGGGCCACACTAAACACCGGGGAGCTGTTTTTT. Protein sequence: CASSPRGWATLNTGELFF.

The rearrangement links TRBV18 to TRBJ2-2; 12 bases map to TRBD2. This CDR3 is built from 17 residues. The germline V gene has CDR1 KGHSH and CDR2 LQKENI. V dropped 6 bases and J dropped 0; count of bases not matched to a gene: 5. Here the CDR3 DNA reads TGTGCCAGCTCCCCGACTAGCGGGGGACCGAACACCGGGGAGCTGTTTTTT. As protein: CASSPTSGGPNTGELFF.